This is a list of T cell receptor beta chains from one sample in a study of blood T cell repertoires in COVID-19. Here immunoSEQ multiplex PCR was the method, and the copy in TCRdb shows in-frame clones only, minus some. The table lists about 200,000 clones, 87% of them singletons. The sample consisted of PBMCs or T cells enriched from blood (not recorded which). These receptors were taken from a woman aged 25 to 39 who had recovered from COVID-19. CDR3s include the opening cysteine and the closing phenylalanine or tryptophan. A D gene is named only where the DNA matches it firmly. The listing skips clone size in some rows; elsewhere it reads once, few, many or a size class.

CDR3 protein: CASSLRGDRYDGYTF; CDR3 DNA: TGTGCCAGCAGCTTAAGGGGGGACAGGTACGATGGCTACACCTTC; V gene: TRBV7-2; clone size: -; J gene: TRBJ1-2; D gene: TRBD1
CDR3 protein: CAWGQGDNEKLFF; CDR3 DNA: TGTGCCTGGGGACAGGGGGATAATGAAAAACTGTTTTTT; V gene: TRBV30; clone size: -; J gene: TRBJ1-4; D gene: TRBD1
CDR3 protein: CASSDPREQQDTQYF; CDR3 DNA: TGTGCCAGCAGTGACCCGAGGGAGCAGCAAGATACGCAGTATTTT; V gene: TRBV25-1; clone size: -; J gene: TRBJ2-3; D gene: -
CDR3 protein: CASSEASSWNEKLFF; CDR3 DNA: TGTGCCAGCAGTGAAGCTTCCAGTTGGAATGAAAAACTGTTTTTT; V gene: TRBV2; clone size: -; J gene: TRBJ1-4; D gene: -
CDR3 protein: CASSPSGAPRQFF; CDR3 DNA: TGTGCCAGCAGCCCGTCAGGGGCCCCTCGGCAGTTCTTC; V gene: TRBV9; clone size: -; J gene: TRBJ2-1; D gene: -
CDR3 protein: CASSARDRGSNQPQHF; CDR3 DNA: TGTGCCAGTAGTGCCCGGGACAGGGGTAGCAATCAGCCCCAGCATTTT; V gene: TRBV19; clone size: -; J gene: TRBJ1-5; D gene: TRBD1
CDR3 protein: CASSVVAGAVGELFF; CDR3 DNA: TGTGCCAGCAGCGTAGTAGCGGGAGCGGTCGGGGAGCTGTTTTTT; V gene: TRBV9; clone size: few; J gene: TRBJ2-2; D gene: TRBD2
CDR3 protein: CASEVRAGRVSYEQYF; CDR3 DNA: TGTGCCAGCGAAGTCAGGGCGGGGAGGGTTTCCTACGAGCAGTACTTC; V gene: TRBV11-2; clone size: -; J gene: TRBJ2-7; D gene: TRBD2
CDR3 protein: CASSQDRSRLNTEAFF; CDR3 DNA: TGCGCCAGCAGCCAAGATAGATCCAGGTTGAACACTGAAGCTTTCTTT; V gene: TRBV4-3; clone size: -; J gene: TRBJ1-1; D gene: -
CDR3 protein: CASSLGRYNSPLHF; CDR3 DNA: TGTGCCAGCAGTTTAGGCCGATACAATTCACCCCTCCACTTT; V gene: TRBV27; clone size: -; J gene: TRBJ1-6; D gene: -
CDR3 protein: CASAQRFGEQFF; CDR3 DNA: TGTGCTAGTGCCCAGCGGTTTGGGGAGCAGTTCTTC; V gene: TRBV12-5; clone size: -; J gene: TRBJ2-1; D gene: -
CDR3 protein: CASSPATGELSPLHF; CDR3 DNA: TGTGCCAGCAGTCCGGCGACAGGGGAATTGTCGCCCCTCCACTTT; V gene: TRBV6-2/TRBV6-3; clone size: once; J gene: TRBJ1-6; D gene: TRBD1
CDR3 protein: CAWRTGTAVGKLFF; CDR3 DNA: TGTGCCTGGAGGACCGGGACAGCCGTGGGGAAACTGTTTTTT; V gene: TRBV30; clone size: -; J gene: TRBJ1-4; D gene: TRBD1
CDR3 protein: CASSLGGQGFEQYF; CDR3 DNA: TGTGCCAGCAGCTTAGGGGGACAGGGGTTCGAGCAGTACTTC; V gene: TRBV7-7; clone size: -; J gene: TRBJ2-7; D gene: TRBD1
CDR3 protein: CASSNIGTGIGMNTEAFF; CDR3 DNA: TGTGCCAGCTCAAATATCGGAACAGGGATAGGGATGAACACTGAAGCTTTCTTT; V gene: TRBV18; clone size: -; J gene: TRBJ1-1; D gene: -
CDR3 protein: CASRYRAGYTF; CDR3 DNA: TGTGCCAGCAGGTACAGGGCTGGCTACACCTTC; V gene: TRBV12-3/TRBV12-4; clone size: -; J gene: TRBJ1-2; D gene: -
CDR3 protein: CSVARGDGYTF; CDR3 DNA: TGCAGCGTTGCCAGGGGCGATGGCTACACCTTC; V gene: TRBV29-1; clone size: -; J gene: TRBJ1-2; D gene: -
CDR3 protein: CASSEGTDNQPQHF; CDR3 DNA: TGCGCCAGCAGTGAGGGGACAGACAATCAGCCCCAGCATTTT; V gene: TRBV10-2; clone size: -; J gene: TRBJ1-5; D gene: TRBD1
CDR3 protein: CSASVTGANYGYTF; CDR3 DNA: TGCAGTGCTAGTGTTACAGGGGCGAACTATGGCTACACCTTC; V gene: TRBV20-1; clone size: once; J gene: TRBJ1-2; D gene: TRBD1
CDR3 protein: CASSGRDRVTNYGYTF; CDR3 DNA: TGTGCCAGCAGTGGCCGGGACAGGGTTACTAACTATGGCTACACCTTC; V gene: TRBV6-1; clone size: -; J gene: TRBJ1-2; D gene: TRBD1
CDR3 protein: CASSKDVSRGIDTGELFF; CDR3 DNA: TGTGCCAGCAGCAAAGACGTATCCCGGGGGATAGACACCGGGGAGCTGTTTTTT; V gene: TRBV21-1; clone size: once; J gene: TRBJ2-2; D gene: -
CDR3 protein: CATSDPFLTGGYTF; CDR3 DNA: TGTGCCACCAGTGATCCCTTCTTGACAGGGGGCTACACCTTC; V gene: TRBV24-1; clone size: -; J gene: TRBJ1-2; D gene: TRBD1
CDR3 protein: CASSRMSGTDVDEQFF; CDR3 DNA: TGCGCCAGCAGTCGTATGAGCGGGACTGATGTGGATGAGCAGTTCTTC; V gene: TRBV5-1; clone size: few; J gene: TRBJ2-1; D gene: TRBD2
CDR3 protein: CASSAGQGTGANVLTF; CDR3 DNA: TGTGCCAGCAGTGCGGGACAGGGGACTGGGGCCAACGTCCTGACTTTC; V gene: TRBV6-1; clone size: -; J gene: TRBJ2-6; D gene: TRBD1
CDR3 protein: CATSRGDSPANEKLFF; CDR3 DNA: TGTGCCACCAGCAGAGGGGACAGCCCGGCTAATGAAAAACTGTTTTTT; V gene: TRBV15; clone size: -; J gene: TRBJ1-4; D gene: TRBD1
CDR3 protein: CASSILLGNTEAFF; CDR3 DNA: TGTGCCAGCAGCATACTGCTAGGGAACACTGAAGCTTTCTTT; V gene: TRBV7-9; clone size: -; J gene: TRBJ1-1; D gene: -